This T cell receptor (beta chain) was recorded in a study of blood T cell repertoires in COVID-19. About the research overall: Acute-phase and convalescent COVID-19 samples originated in the United States, Italy and Spain. In each case, the material was cDNA or gDNA derived from T cells, B-cell-depleted T cells, or PBMCs.

Profiling relied on immunoSEQ multiplex PCR, and the TCRdb table lists in-frame clones only, not all of them. Of around 110,000 clones detected, 82% appear once; the ten largest clones hold roughly 7.9%. The count of this clone is one. This clonotype originated in a man in his sixties or seventies with acute or convalescent COVID-19. Sequenced input: peripheral blood.

Here the CDR3 DNA reads TGTGCCAGCAGCAGTCCGGGACTAGCGGGGGGGTACGAGCAGTACTTC. This gives the protein CASSSPGLAGGYEQYF. The chain has TRBV5-4 and TRBJ2-7, with 16 bases fitting TRBD2. V lost 4 bases to trimming and J lost 4 bases; unmatched junction nucleotides: 5. Germline assignment: CDR1 SGHNT and CDR2 YYREEE (reference sequence). The CDR3 is 16 residues long.